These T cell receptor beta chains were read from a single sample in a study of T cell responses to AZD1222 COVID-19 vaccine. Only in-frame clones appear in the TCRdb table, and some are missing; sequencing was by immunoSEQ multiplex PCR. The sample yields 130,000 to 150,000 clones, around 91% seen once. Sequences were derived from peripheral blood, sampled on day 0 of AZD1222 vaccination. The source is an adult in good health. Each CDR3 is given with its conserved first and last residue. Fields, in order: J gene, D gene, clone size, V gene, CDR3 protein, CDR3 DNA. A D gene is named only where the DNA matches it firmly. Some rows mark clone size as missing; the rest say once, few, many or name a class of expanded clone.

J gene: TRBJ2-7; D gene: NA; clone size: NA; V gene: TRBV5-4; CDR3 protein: CASSLWGGATYEQYF; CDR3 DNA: TGTGCCAGCAGCTTGTGGGGGGGGGCTACCTACGAGCAGTACTTC
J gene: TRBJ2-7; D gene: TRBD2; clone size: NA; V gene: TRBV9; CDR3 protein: CASSVVVAGGVNEQYF; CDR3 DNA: TGTGCCAGCAGCGTAGTAGTAGCGGGAGGAGTGAACGAGCAGTACTTC
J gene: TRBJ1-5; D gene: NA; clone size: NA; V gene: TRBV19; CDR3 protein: CASSIGEPNQPQHF; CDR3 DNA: TGTGCCAGTAGTATAGGAGAACCAAATCAGCCCCAGCATTTT
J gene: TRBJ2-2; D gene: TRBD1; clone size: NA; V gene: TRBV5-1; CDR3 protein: CASSSDRGETGELFF; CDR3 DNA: TGCGCCAGCAGCTCTGACAGGGGGGAGACCGGGGAGCTGTTTTTT
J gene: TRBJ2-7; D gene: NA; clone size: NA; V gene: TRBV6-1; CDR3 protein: CASSEARSYEQYF; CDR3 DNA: TGTGCCAGCAGTGAAGCGCGTTCCTACGAGCAGTACTTC
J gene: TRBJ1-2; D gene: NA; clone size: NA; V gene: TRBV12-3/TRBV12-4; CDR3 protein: CASARGFYGYTF; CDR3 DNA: TGTGCCAGCGCCAGGGGCTTCTATGGCTACACCTTC
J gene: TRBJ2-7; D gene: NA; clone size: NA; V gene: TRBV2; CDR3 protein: CASRAGDYEQYF; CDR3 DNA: TGTGCCAGCAGGGCGGGTGATTACGAGCAGTACTTC
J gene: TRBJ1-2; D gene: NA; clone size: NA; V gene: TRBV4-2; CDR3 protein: CASSQVRAKPYGYTF; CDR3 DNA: TGTGCCAGCAGCCAAGTAAGGGCCAAACCCTATGGCTACACCTTC
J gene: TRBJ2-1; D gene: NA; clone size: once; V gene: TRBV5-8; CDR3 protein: CASSQGGLAFYNEQFF; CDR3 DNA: TGTGCCAGCAGCCAGGGGGGGCTAGCGTTCTACAATGAGCAGTTCTTC
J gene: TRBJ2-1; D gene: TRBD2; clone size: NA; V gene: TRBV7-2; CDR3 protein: CASSLMLAGGNYEQFF; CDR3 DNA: TGTGCCAGCAGCTTAATGCTGGCGGGAGGGAACTATGAGCAGTTCTTC
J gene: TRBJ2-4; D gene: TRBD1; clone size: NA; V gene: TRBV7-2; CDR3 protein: CASSPTGKNIQYF; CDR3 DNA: TGTGCCAGTTCCCCGACAGGGAAAAACATTCAGTACTTC
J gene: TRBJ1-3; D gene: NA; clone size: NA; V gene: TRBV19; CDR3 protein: CASSIRAAKSYVHTIYF; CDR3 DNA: TGTGCCAGTAGTATCCGCGCGGCGAAATCCTACGTCCACACCATATATTTT
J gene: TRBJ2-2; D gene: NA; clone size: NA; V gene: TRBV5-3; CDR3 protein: CARSAGQNNTGELFF; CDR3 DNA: TGTGCCAGAAGCGCGGGACAGAACAACACCGGGGAGCTGTTTTTT
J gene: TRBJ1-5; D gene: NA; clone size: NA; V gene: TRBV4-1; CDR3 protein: CASSQERFIILGRSQPQHF; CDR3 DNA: TGCGCCAGCAGCCAAGAACGATTTATTATTTTAGGTCGATCTCAGCCCCAGCATTTT
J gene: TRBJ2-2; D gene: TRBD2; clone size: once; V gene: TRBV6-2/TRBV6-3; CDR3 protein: CASSPFRLAGGPNTGELFF; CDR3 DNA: TGTGCCAGCAGCCCTTTTAGACTAGCGGGAGGACCTAACACCGGGGAGCTGTTTTTT
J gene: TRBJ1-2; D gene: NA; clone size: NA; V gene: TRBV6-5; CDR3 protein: CATGLQMGARGYTF; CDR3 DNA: TGTGCCACCGGCCTACAAATGGGGGCGCGAGGCTACACCTTC